Shown below are 28 T cell receptor beta chains from a single sample sequenced in a study of T cell responses to AZD1222 COVID-19 vaccine. The protocol was immunoSEQ multiplex PCR, while the TCRdb copy is restricted to in-frame clones and leaves out a portion. The sample lists fewer than 30,000 clones, more than 70% occurring once. The specimen was peripheral blood, collected on day 0 of AZD1222 vaccination. The origin of the receptors is an adult in good health.

The V and J genes are TRBV25-1 and TRBJ1-2; tentatively, D is TRBD1 (5 bases). The V gene's germline CDR1 is MGHDK and CDR2 SYGVNS. With 7 bases removed from V and 2 bases from J, the gap between germline ends came to 11 bases. The CDR3 is made up of 13 amino acids. In DNA, the CDR3 is TGTGCCAGCAAGACAGACGAGAACTATGGCTACACCTTC. Translated, it gives CASKTDENYGYTF.

This chain connects TRBV5-4 to TRBJ2-7, with TRBD1 matching 9 bases. The CDR3 consists of 17 residues. Trimming removed 1 base from V and 5 bases from J; junction bases left unmatched: 13. CDR1 is SGHNT and CDR2 is YYREEE in the germline V gene (reference sequence). The CDR3 nucleotides are TGTGCCAGCAGCTTGAAGGGATGGACAGGGGCGGGAAACGAGCAGTACGTC. Translating it yields CASSLKGWTGAGNEQYV.

J is TRBJ2-5 and V is TRBV7-9; perhaps TRBD1 as D (6 bases). V was pared by 5 bases and J by 2 bases, with 12 bases between. The CDR3 consists of 14 residues. Germline V gene lookup returns CDR1 SEHNR and CDR2 FQNEAQ (reference sequence). Here the CDR3 DNA reads TGTGCCAGCAGCCCAGACAGGCTACAAGAGACCCAGTACTTC. Its translation is CASSPDRLQETQYF.

J is TRBJ2-5 and V is TRBV10-1; 14 bases map to TRBD2. The CDR3 is 19 residues long. Germline V gives CDR1 WNHNN, CDR2 SYGVQD (reference sequence). V shed 0 bases and J 3 bases; nucleotides not matched to a gene: 9. CDR3 bases: TGCGCCAGCAGTGAGTCGGCAACCGGGACTAGCGGGGGAAAAGAGACCCAGTACTTC. This encodes CASSESATGTSGGKETQYF.

The CDR3 region has the DNA TGCGCCAGCAGCATTGGACAGGGGGTTGGCACAGATACGCAGTATTTT. This sequence encodes CASSIGQGVGTDTQYF. V is TRBV5-1 and J is TRBJ2-3, with 10 bases that match TRBD1. CDR3 size: 16 residues. J was trimmed by 1 base and V by 4 bases; bases with no gene match: 6. The germline V gene has CDR1 SGHRS and CDR2 YFSETQ.

The chain has TRBV11-1 and TRBJ1-1, with TRBD1 identical over 7 bases. Germline V gene sequence: CDR1 SGHAT, CDR2 FQDESV (reference sequence). V shed 5 bases and J 10 bases; nucleotides not matched to a gene: 7. This CDR3 is 12 amino acids long. CDR3 in DNA: TGTGCCAGCAGCGCACGGACAGGTGGAGCTTTCTTT. Translating gives CASSARTGGAFF.

CDR3: CATSPRERETQYF. CDR3 DNA sequence: TGTGCCACCAGTCCCAGGGAAAGGGAGACCCAGTACTTC. The chain uses TRBV15 and TRBJ2-5, with D possibly matching TRBD1 (5 bases). The CDR3 consists of 13 residues. CDR1 and CDR2 (germline): LNHNV, YYDKDF (reference sequence). Between the trimmed V and J ends, which lost 6 bases and 5 bases, there was a span of 13 bases.

This chain links TRBV5-1 with TRBJ1-1, with D possibly TRBD1 on 5 matching bases. Germline loops: CDR1 SGHRS, CDR2 YFSETQ. The CDR3 loop spans 15 amino acids. Trimming cost V 1 base and J 2 bases, with 12 bases left between them. The CDR3 region is CASSLLGQGNTEAFF. The CDR3 DNA sequence: TGCGCCAGCAGCTTGTTAGGGCAGGGTAACACTGAAGCTTTCTTT.

The chain joins TRBV12-3 or TRBV12-4 to TRBJ2-5; D may match TRBD1 or TRBD2 (5 bases each). Trimming removed 3 bases from V and 7 bases from J, with 6 bases in between. The CDR3 runs 11 residues. The CDR3 sequence: CASSFGGTQYF. CDR3 DNA sequence: TGTGCCAGCAGTTTTGGGGGGACCCAGTACTTC.

The rearrangement links TRBV2 to TRBJ2-3; TRBD2 matches 10 bases. Germline V gene lookup returns CDR1 SNHLY and CDR2 FYNNEI. CDR3 length: 18 residues. V was pared by 4 bases and J by 0 bases, with 10 bases of the junction left unmatched. The CDR3 protein is CASSGKRGGRSSTDTQYF. CDR3 bases: TGTGCCAGCAGTGGCAAGCGGGGGGGTCGATCTAGCACAGATACGCAGTATTTT.

The chain carries TRBV18 and TRBJ1-6; 10 bases align to TRBD1. The germline gives CDR1 KGHSH, CDR2 LQKENI. The CDR3 runs 19 residues. V lost 3 bases and J lost 0; bases outside the gene matches: 8. Written as DNA, the CDR3 is TGTGCCAGCTCACCGCGACAGGGGGCTATGAGCTCCTATAATTCACCCCTCCACTTT. Residues: CASSPRQGAMSSYNSPLHF. The whole variable domain, filled in from reference TRBV18 and TRBJ1-6, reads NAGVMQNPRHLVRRRGQEARLRCSPMKGHSHVYWYRQLPEEGLKFMVYLQKENIIDESGMPKERFSAEFPKEGPSILRIQQVVRGDSAAYFCASSPRQGAMSSYNSPLHFGNGTRLTVT.

In nucleotides, the CDR3 is TGTGCCAGCAGCCCACAGGGGTTAAGCGACACCATATATTTT. Its protein is CASSPQGLSDTIYF. The rearrangement joins TRBV7-6 to TRBJ1-3, with 7 positions matching TRBD1. Looked up from germline, CDR1 is SGHVS and CDR2 is FNYEAQ. The CDR3 spans 14 residues. V gave up 5 bases and J gave up 8 bases; unmatched junction bases: 9.

The V gene is TRBV7-8, the J gene TRBJ1-4; 8 positions agree with TRBD1. There are 14 residues in the CDR3. Germline trimming cut 6 bases from V and 5 bases from J; bases unmatched to any gene: 5. CDR1 and CDR2 from the germline V gene are SGHVS and FQNEAQ. CDR3 in amino acids: CASRRTGLNEKLFF. The CDR3 nucleotides read TGTGCCAGCAGAAGGACAGGGTTAAATGAAAAACTGTTTTTT.

J is TRBJ2-7 and V is TRBV6-2 or TRBV6-3; maybe TRBD2 (5 bases). CDR3 length equals 12 residues. Germline V gene lookup returns CDR1 MNHEY and CDR2 SVGEGT. The V and J ends lost 4 bases and 4 bases respectively, with 8 bases between them. CDR3 loop: CASSFGEYEQYV. The CDR3 DNA reads TGTGCCAGCAGTTTCGGGGAGTACGAGCAGTACGTC.

This sequence joins TRBV11-3 and TRBJ2-3; 7 positions match TRBD2. Germline V CDR1 and CDR2: SGHNT, YENEEA. The V gene end was trimmed by 1 base and the J gene end by 7 bases; junction bases not matched to a gene: 2. The CDR3 is made up of 13 amino acids. The CDR3 DNA reads TGTGCCAGCAGCTTAGGGGGGGGATATACGCAGTATTTT. This encodes CASSLGGGYTQYF. Looking up the rest from reference TRBV11-3 and TRBJ2-3 gives the full variable domain: EAGVVQSPRYKIIEKKQPVAFWCNPISGHNTLYWYLQNLGQGPELLIRYENEEAVDDSQLPKDRFSAERLKGVDSTLKIQPAELGDSAVYLCASSLGGGYTQYFGPGTRLTVL.

The sample holds one count of this clone. The chain is built from TRBV4-1 and TRBJ2-3; D might be TRBD2 (5 bases). The CDR3 contains 17 residues. The V gene lost 0 bases and the J gene lost 1 base, with 14 bases spanning the gap. Germline V gene lookup returns CDR1 MGHRA and CDR2 YSYEKL. Here the CDR3 reads CASSQEVHGGRTDTQYF. CDR3 coding DNA: TGCGCCAGCAGCCAAGAGGTTCACGGCGGGCGCACAGATACGCAGTATTTT.

V usage is TRBV7-6 and J usage is TRBJ1-2, with D possibly being TRBD1 (5 bases). Germline CDR1 is SGHVS and CDR2 is FNYEAQ. With 5 bases removed from V and 2 bases from J, the gap between germline ends came to 18 bases. The CDR3 is 16 residues long. CDR3 amino acids: CASSAGTDPRNYGYTF. The DNA for the CDR3 is TGTGCCAGCAGCGCAGGGACCGATCCTAGGAACTATGGCTACACCTTC. Together with reference TRBV7-6 and TRBJ1-2, the CDR3 gives the full variable domain: GAGVSQSPRYKVTKRGQDVALRCDPISGHVSLYWYRQALGQGPEFLTYFNYEAQQDKSGLPNDRFSAERPEGSISTLTIQRTEQRDSAMYRCASSAGTDPRNYGYTFGSGTRLTVV.

V usage is TRBV6-5 and J usage is TRBJ2-5, with D unresolved. CDR1 and CDR2 (germline): MNHEY, SVGAGI. Trimming took 10 bases from V and 0 from J, leaving 12 bases between them. The CDR3 is made up of 13 amino acids. The DNA of the CDR3 is TGTGCCACCATTTTCAGAGACCAAGAGACCCAGTACTTC. This translates into CATIFRDQETQYF.

J is TRBJ1-2 and V is TRBV7-2; tentative D call: TRBD1 (5 bases). The CDR3 is 14 amino acids. Per the germline V gene, CDR1 is SGHTA and CDR2 is FQGNSA. The V end was cut by 5 bases, the J end by 5 bases, with 15 bases between. The CDR3 is CASSRGGSPYGYTF. The CDR3, as DNA: TGTGCCAGCAGCCGCGGGGGGTCTCCATATGGCTACACCTTC.

This clone has only a few counts. The rearrangement links TRBV19 to TRBJ2-7; weak D call: TRBD2 (6 bases). Trimming took off 6 bases at V and 5 bases at J, with 14 bases between the two ends. The CDR3 extends over 13 amino acids. Germline CDR1 and CDR2: LNHDA and SQIVND (reference sequence). This chain's CDR3 is CASSLGGINEQYF. CDR3 coding DNA: TGTGCCAGTAGCCTGGGGGGTATCAACGAGCAGTACTTC.

This clone was observed a few times. The chain has TRBV19 and TRBJ2-3, with 7 bases fitting TRBD2. The germline CDR1 and CDR2 sequences are LNHDA and SQIVND (reference sequence). The CDR3 spans 15 residues. Trimming at V came to 5 bases and at J to 8 bases, leaving 13 bases not matched to a gene. This CDR3 is CASSVSGRARSTQYF. The CDR3 nucleotides are TGTGCCAGTAGTGTATCAGGGAGGGCCCGTTCTACGCAGTATTTT.

By share of the sample, this clone is large. The chain has TRBV5-6 and TRBJ1-2, with D unresolved. CDR1 SGHDT and CDR2 YYEEEE come from the germline V gene. The CDR3 covers 11 residues. V was clipped by 3 bases and J by 3 bases, with 3 bases between them. CDR3 DNA: TGTGCCAGCAGCTCCTACTATGGCTACACCTTC. Residues: CASSSYYGYTF.

The rearrangement uses TRBV7-9 and TRBJ1-1; 7 positions match TRBD1. The CDR3 consists of 16 residues. Trimming cost V 5 bases and J 0 bases; bases outside gene matches: 9. Germline CDR1 SEHNR, CDR2 FQNEAQ (reference sequence). The CDR3 spells CASSPRGQAVNTEAFF. The DNA of the CDR3 is TGTGCCAGCAGCCCGCGCGGACAGGCAGTGAACACTGAAGCTTTCTTT.

This chain links TRBV7-2 with TRBJ2-3, with 9 nucleotides matching TRBD2. Germline CDR1 is SGHTA and CDR2 is FQGNSA. The J segment lost 4 bases and the V segment lost 5 bases, leaving 4 bases of the junction unmatched. The length of the CDR3 is 14 residues. The CDR3 region is CASSVSGGSDTQYF. CDR3 DNA: TGTGCCAGCAGCGTCAGCGGGGGGTCAGATACGCAGTATTTT.

V gene TRBV7-2 combines with J gene TRBJ1-5, with D uncertain. This CDR3 is 13 amino acids long. CDR1 SGHTA and CDR2 FQGNSA come from the germline V gene. Trimming shortened V by 2 bases and J by 0 bases, and 2 bases separated the two germline ends. CDR3 amino acids: CASSLSSNQPQHF. CDR3 coding DNA: TGTGCCAGCAGCTTAAGTAGCAATCAGCCCCAGCATTTT.

The rearrangement links TRBV5-5 to TRBJ2-7; D not certain. This CDR3 spans 15 amino acids. The germline V gene has CDR1 SGHKS and CDR2 YYEKEE (reference sequence). Deletions cut 2 bases from V and 0 bases from J, with 12 bases between. CDR3: CASSLDGFSSYEQYF. The CDR3 nucleotides read TGTGCCAGCAGCTTAGACGGATTTAGCTCCTACGAGCAGTACTTC.

The rearrangement joins TRBV7-9 to TRBJ2-5, with TRBD1 identical over 7 bases. The CDR3 is 14 residues long. The junction had 3 bases not matched to a gene; V was cut back by 5 bases and J by 0 bases. Germline-derived CDR1 and CDR2 are SEHNR and FQNEAQ (reference sequence). CDR3 in amino acids: CASSQTGYQETQYF. The DNA for the CDR3 is TGTGCCAGCAGCCAGACAGGGTACCAAGAGACCCAGTACTTC.

In its sample, this clone was seen a few times. This chain links TRBV15 with TRBJ1-1; D not certain. Germline loops: CDR1 LNHNV, CDR2 YYDKDF (reference sequence). The CDR3 sequence is 15 residues long. V lost 0 bases and J lost 1, with 9 bases in between. CDR3 sequence reads: CATSRDLLTNTEAFF. As DNA, the CDR3 is TGTGCCACCAGCAGAGATTTGCTGACGAACACTGAAGCTTTCTTT.